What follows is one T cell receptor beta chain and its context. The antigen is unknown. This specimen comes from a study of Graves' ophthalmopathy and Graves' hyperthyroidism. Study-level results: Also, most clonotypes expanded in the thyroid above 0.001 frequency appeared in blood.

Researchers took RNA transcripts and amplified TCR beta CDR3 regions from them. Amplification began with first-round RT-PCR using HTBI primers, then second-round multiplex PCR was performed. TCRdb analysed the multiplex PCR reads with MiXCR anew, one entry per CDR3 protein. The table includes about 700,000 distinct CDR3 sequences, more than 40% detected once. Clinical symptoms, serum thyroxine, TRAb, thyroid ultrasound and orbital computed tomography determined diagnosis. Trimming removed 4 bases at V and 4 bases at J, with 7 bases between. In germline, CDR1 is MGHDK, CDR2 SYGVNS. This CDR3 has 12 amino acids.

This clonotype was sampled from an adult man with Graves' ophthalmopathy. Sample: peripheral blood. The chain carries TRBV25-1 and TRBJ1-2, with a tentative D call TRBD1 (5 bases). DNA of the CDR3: TGTGCCAGCAGTGGGGGACCCTATGGCTACACCTTC. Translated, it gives CASSGGPYGYTF.